Described below is a single T cell receptor beta chain sequence and its context. Ten or more counts support this clonotype. Its cognate antigen has yet to be identified. Per-base quality was not reported, and no clone a single base away is much larger than it. The data were obtained in a study of Graves' ophthalmopathy and Graves' hyperthyroidism listed by TCRdb under 2018. Looking at the study overall: Hyperthyroidism was considered stable if no progression to ophthalmopathy occurred within 18 months of follow-up. To tell Graves' ophthalmopathy apart from Graves' hyperthyroidism, and to predict which patients would progress to ophthalmopathy, the study relied on TCR beta repertoire signatures. In total, some 130 blood samples were TCR-sequenced: roughly 45 ophthalmopathy, some 75 hyperthyroidism and roughly 17 hyperthyroidism-to-ophthalmopathy patients. To explore V-J signatures distinguishing ophthalmopathy from hyperthyroidism, a discovery set of 100 patients (about 43 ophthalmopathy, 55 to 60 stable hyperthyroidism) was enrolled. For independent validation, a separate cohort was made up of about 18 hyperthyroidism patients plus 17 patients who later progressed from hyperthyroidism to ophthalmopathy. In a handful of hyperthyroidism patients, the T-cell repertoire of thyroid tissue was compared with the T-cell repertoire of blood. Following sampling, methimazole starting at 30 mg daily was administered to hyperthyroidism patients, and high-dose intravenous methylprednisolone was administered to ophthalmopathy patients.

Patients with hyperthyroidism were aged 18 to 65 years, had been newly diagnosed, and had a disease duration of less than 2 months. Patients with other autoimmune diseases, uncontrolled infections, pregnancy or lactation were excluded. Clinical symptoms, serum thyroxine, TRAb, thyroid ultrasound and orbital computed tomography formed the basis of the diagnosis. Total RNA was extracted using Trizol reagent, and RNA quality was checked on an Agilent 2100 Bioanalyzer. For repertoire sequencing, the TCR beta CDR3 regions were amplified from RNA transcripts. The first round was an RT-PCR using HTBI primers with the Qiagen OneStep RT-PCR kit, and this first round was followed by a second-round multiplex PCR, then size selection and purification. Libraries were sequenced paired-end with 100 bp reads on an Illumina HiSeq2000. On the authors' methods: Reads were processed with SOAPnuke, discarding reads with adapters, uncalled bases, mean Phred below 15, or no exact constant-primer or identifier match. COPE v1.2.5 was used to merge high-quality paired reads. Each unique nucleotide sequence was treated as a clonotype, and MiTCR v1.1 was used to align the clonotypes to the IMGT TRB V, D and J references. The analysis was limited to V-J combinations with a frequency above 0.0001, which together covered roughly 99% of repertoires. For each V-J combination, a TCR clonal expansion and chaos score was defined as F50 clonal expansion divided by the chaos observed in the TCRdist matrix. Welch's t-statistics and random forest were used to reduce features to about a dozen V-J combinations, which were fed into a naive Bayes classifier. The similarity between thyroid and blood repertoires was quantified using the Morisita-Horn index. In TCRdb, the public reads were trimmed at Q25 with fastp and aligned with MiXCR, with productive beta chains retained. When rows share a CDR3 protein, they turn into one entry using the most common DNA and genes. TCRdb assigned the V and J calls; the authors' analysis was not used. The sample table lists approximately 1.2 million distinct CDR3 sequences, less than 45% of them with a count of one. Around 10% of the sample is taken by the ten largest.

There are 15 amino acids in the CDR3, from cysteine to phenylalanine inclusive. Just CDR3 DNA is preserved here, 45 bases in frame from base 1. The junction shows trimming of 5 bases on V and 1 base on J, and the gene matches do not reach 8 bases of it. For CDR1 and CDR2, the germline V gene lists SGHAT and FQNNGV. Overall results and qualifications from the work: Most of the expanded thyroid clonotypes with a frequency above 0.001 were also detected in blood, and it was suggested that the thyroid immune response may be reflected by blood repertoires. In cross-validation, the 13-signature model distinguished ophthalmopathy from stable hyperthyroidism with approximately 85% sensitivity and roughly 81% specificity, and in the test set the corresponding values were roughly 80% and 75%. In validation, the model predicted ophthalmopathy progression with 70.59% sensitivity and around 72% specificity; more than ten predicted patients were CT-confirmed with GO in a median of about 6.1 months. Sample size was not predetermined statistically, and investigators were not blinded to group allocation.

The receptor was derived from an adult man with Graves' hyperthyroidism. Recombination connected TRBV11-2 to TRBJ2-7; TRBD1 agrees with 7 junctional bases. The source material was peripheral blood or thyroid tissue (not recorded which). The encoded CDR3 is CASSVDRGRSYEQYF. DNA sequence: TGTGCCAGCAGCGTTGATAGGGGGCGTTCCTACGAGCAGTACTTC.